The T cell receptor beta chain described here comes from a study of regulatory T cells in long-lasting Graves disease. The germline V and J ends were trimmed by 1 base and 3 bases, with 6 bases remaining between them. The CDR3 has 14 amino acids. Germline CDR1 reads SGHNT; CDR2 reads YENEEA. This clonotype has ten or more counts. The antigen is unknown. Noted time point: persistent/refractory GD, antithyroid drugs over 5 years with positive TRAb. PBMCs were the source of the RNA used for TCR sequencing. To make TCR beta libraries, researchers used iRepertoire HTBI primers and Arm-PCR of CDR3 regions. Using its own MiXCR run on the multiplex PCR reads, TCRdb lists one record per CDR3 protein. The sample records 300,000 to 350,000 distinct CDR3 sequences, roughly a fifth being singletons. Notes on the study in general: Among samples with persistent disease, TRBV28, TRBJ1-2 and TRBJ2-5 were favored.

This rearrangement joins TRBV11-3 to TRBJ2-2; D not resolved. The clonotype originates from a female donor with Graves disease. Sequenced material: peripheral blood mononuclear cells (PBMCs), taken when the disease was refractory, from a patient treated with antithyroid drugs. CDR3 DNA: TGTGCCAGCAGCTTAGCTTCGGACACCGGGGAGCTGTTTTTT. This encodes CASSLASDTGELFF.